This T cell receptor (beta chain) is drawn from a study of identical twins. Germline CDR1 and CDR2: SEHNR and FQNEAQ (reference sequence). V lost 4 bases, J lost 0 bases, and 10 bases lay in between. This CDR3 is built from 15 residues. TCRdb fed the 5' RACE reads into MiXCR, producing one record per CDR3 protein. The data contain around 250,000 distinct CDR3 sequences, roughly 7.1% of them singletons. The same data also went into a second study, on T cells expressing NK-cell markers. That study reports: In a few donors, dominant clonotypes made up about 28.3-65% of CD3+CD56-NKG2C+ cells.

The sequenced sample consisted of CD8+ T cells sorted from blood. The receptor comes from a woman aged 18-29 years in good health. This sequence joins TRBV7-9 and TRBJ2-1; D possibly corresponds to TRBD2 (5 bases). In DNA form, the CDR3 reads TGTGCCAGCAGCTCCTCCGGGGTCTCCTACAATGAGCAGTTCTTC. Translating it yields CASSSSGVSYNEQFF.